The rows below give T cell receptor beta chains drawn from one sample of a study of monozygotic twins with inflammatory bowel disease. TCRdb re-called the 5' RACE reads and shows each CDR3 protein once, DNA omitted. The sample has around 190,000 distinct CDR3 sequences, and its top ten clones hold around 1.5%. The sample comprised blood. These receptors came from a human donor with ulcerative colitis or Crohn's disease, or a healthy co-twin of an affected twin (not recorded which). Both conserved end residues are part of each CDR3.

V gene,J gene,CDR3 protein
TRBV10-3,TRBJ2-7,CAISETGPSCEQYF
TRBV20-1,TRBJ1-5,CSASLGASNQPQHF
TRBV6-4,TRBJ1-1,CASSEQGLGTEAFF
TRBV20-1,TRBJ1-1,CSATKGVSTEAFF
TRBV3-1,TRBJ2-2,CASSPTLAGAGELFF
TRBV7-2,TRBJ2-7,CASSLAPAANYEQYF
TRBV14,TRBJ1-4,CASSQERGATTNEKLFF
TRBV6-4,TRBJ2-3,CASSPGPKDTQYF
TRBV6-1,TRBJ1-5,CASRLGNNQPQHF
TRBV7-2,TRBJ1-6,CASSARLNSPLHF